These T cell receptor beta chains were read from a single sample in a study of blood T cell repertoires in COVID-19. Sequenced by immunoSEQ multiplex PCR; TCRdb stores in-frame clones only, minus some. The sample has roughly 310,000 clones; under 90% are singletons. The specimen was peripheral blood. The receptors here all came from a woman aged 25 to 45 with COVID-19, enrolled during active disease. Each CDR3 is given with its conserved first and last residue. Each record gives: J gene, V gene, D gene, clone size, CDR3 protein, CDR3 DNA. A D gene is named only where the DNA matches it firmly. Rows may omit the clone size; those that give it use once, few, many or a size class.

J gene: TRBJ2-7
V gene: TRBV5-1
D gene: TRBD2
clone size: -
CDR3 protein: CASSPGGRNEQYF
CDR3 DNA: TGCGCCAGCAGCCCGGGCGGGAGGAACGAGCAGTACTTC

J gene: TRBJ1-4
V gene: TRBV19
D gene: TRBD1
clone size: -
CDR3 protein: CASRGRGRATNEKLFF
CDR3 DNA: TGTGCCAGTAGGGGCAGGGGGCGCGCAACTAATGAAAAACTGTTTTTT

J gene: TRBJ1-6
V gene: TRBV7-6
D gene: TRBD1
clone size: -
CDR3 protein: CASSWGQAGDNSPLHF
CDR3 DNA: TGTGCCAGCAGCTGGGGACAGGCGGGGGATAATTCACCCCTCCACTTT

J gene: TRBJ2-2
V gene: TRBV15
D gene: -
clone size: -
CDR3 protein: CATLRDYNTGELFF
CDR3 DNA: TGTGCCACCCTCCGAGACTACAACACCGGGGAGCTGTTTTTT

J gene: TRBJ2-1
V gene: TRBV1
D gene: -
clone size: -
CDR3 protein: CTSSPSGRRAYNEQFF
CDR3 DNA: TGCACCAGCAGCCCGAGCGGGAGGCGCGCCTACAATGAGCAGTTCTTC

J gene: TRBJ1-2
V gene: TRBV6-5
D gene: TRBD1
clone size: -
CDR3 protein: CASSNRGDYTF
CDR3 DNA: TGTGCCAGCAGTAACAGGGGTGACTACACCTTC

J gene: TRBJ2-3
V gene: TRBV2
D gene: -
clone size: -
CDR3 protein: CASSGGGPLTDTQYF
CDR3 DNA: TGTGCCAGCAGCGGGGGAGGACCCCTCACAGATACGCAGTATTTT

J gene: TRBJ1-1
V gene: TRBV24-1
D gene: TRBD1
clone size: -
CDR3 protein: CATRGDSNTEAFF
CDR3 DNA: TGTGCCACCAGGGGGGACAGCAACACTGAAGCTTTCTTT

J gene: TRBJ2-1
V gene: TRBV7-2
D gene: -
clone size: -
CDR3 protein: CASSYESENEQFF
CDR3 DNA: TGTGCCAGCAGCTACGAGTCGGAGAATGAGCAGTTCTTC

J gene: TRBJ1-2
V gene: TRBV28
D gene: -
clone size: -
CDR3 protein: CASLKRGGGGYTF
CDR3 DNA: TGTGCCAGCCTCAAGAGAGGGGGTGGGGGCTACACCTTC

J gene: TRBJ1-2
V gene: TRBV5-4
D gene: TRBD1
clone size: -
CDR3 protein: CASSFDRGILYGYTF
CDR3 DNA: TGTGCCAGCAGCTTTGACAGGGGGATTCTCTATGGCTACACCTTC

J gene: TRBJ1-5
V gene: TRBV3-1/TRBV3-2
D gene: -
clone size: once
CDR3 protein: CASSLSGDQPQHF
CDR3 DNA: TGTGCCAGCAGCCTCTCGGGGGATCAGCCCCAGCATTTT

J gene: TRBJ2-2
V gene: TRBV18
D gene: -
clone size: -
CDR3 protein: CASSLRGSSTGELFF
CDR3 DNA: TGTGCCAGCTCCCTGCGCGGGTCGAGCACCGGGGAGCTGTTTTTT

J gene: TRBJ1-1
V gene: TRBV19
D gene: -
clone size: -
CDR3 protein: CASSLNSWNTEAFF
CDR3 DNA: TGTGCCAGTAGTTTAAACTCCTGGAACACTGAAGCTTTCTTT

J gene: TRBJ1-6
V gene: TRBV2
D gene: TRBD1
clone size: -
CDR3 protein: CASGKTGEGSPLHF
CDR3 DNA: TGTGCCAGCGGCAAGACAGGGGAAGGATCACCCCTCCACTTT

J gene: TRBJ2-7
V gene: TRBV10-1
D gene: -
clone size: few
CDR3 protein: CASRRQDGDEQYF
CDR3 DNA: TGCGCCAGCCGTCGACAGGATGGGGACGAGCAGTACTTC

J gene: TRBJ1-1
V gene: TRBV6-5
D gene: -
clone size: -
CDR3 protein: CASTRETNTEAFF
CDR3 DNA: TGTGCCAGCACCCGGGAGACAAACACTGAAGCTTTCTTT

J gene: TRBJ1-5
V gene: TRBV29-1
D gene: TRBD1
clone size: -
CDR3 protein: CSVRTGTDNQPQHF
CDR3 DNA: TGCAGCGTTCGGACAGGGACCGACAATCAGCCCCAGCATTTT

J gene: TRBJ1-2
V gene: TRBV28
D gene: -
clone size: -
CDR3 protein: CASSRTDRHYGYTF
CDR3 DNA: TGTGCCAGCAGTCGGACCGACAGACACTATGGCTACACCTTC

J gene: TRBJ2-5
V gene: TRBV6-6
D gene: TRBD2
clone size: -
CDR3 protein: CASTQIAGETQYF
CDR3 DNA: TGTGCCAGCACCCAAATAGCGGGAGAGACCCAGTACTTC

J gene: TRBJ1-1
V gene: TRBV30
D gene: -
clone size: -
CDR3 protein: CAWSVDSRGNTEAFF
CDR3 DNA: TGTGCCTGGAGTGTCGATAGTCGGGGGAACACTGAAGCTTTCTTT

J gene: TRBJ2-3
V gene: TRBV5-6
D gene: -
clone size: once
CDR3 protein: CASSLGAQADTQYF
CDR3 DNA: TGTGCCAGCAGCTTGGGCGCTCAGGCAGATACGCAGTATTTT

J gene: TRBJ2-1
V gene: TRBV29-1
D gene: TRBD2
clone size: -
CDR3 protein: CSVGAGVNGGEQFF
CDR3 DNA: TGCAGCGTTGGCGCGGGAGTTAACGGAGGGGAGCAGTTCTTC

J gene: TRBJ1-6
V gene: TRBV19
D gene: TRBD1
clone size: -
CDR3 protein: CASTQLQGRYNSPLHF
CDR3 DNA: TGTGCCAGTACTCAATTACAGGGGCGCTATAATTCACCCCTCCACTTT

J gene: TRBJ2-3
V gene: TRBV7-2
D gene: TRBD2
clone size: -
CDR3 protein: CASTPRGGHTDTQYF
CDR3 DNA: TGTGCCAGCACCCCCCGGGGGGGCCACACAGATACGCAGTATTTT

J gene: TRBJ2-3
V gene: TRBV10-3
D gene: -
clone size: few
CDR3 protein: CASGSTGVVDTQYF
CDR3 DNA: TGTGCCTCCGGGAGTACGGGAGTGGTAGATACGCAGTATTTT

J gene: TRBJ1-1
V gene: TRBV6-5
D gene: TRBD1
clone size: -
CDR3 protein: CASSYSDAGGTEAFF
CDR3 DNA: TGTGCCAGCAGTTACTCGGATGCAGGGGGGACTGAAGCTTTCTTT

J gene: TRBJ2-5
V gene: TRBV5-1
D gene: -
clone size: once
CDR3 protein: CASSPEQGPRTQYF
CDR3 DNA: TGCGCCAGCAGCCCAGAACAGGGCCCTCGGACCCAGTACTTC

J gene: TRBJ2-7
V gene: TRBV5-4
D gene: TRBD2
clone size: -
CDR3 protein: CASSLTSGAYEQYF
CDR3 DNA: TGTGCCAGCAGCTTAACTAGCGGGGCCTACGAGCAGTACTTC

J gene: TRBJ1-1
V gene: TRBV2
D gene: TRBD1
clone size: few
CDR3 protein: CASSETGQAVEAFF
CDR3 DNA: TGTGCCAGCAGTGAAACGGGACAGGCCGTTGAAGCTTTCTTT

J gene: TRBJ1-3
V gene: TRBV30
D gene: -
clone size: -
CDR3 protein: CAWSPTSLGNTIYF
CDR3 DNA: TGTGCCTGGAGTCCTACGAGCCTGGGAAACACCATATATTTT

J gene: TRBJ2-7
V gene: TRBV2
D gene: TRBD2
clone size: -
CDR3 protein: CASGLASGRELEVEQYF
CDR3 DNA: TGTGCCAGCGGCCTGGCTAGCGGGAGGGAGCTGGAAGTCGAGCAGTACTTC

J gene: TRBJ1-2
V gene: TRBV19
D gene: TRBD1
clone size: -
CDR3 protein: CASSLRQGSYGYTF
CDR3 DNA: TGTGCCAGTAGCCTACGACAGGGCTCCTATGGCTACACCTTC

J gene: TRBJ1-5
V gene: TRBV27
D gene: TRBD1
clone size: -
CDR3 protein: CASRPTGNSNQPQHF
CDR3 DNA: TGTGCCAGCAGGCCGACAGGGAATAGCAATCAGCCCCAGCATTTT

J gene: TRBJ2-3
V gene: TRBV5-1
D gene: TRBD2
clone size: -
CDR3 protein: CASRTSGSRGTDTQYF
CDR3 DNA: TGCGCCAGCCGGACTAGCGGGAGTCGGGGCACAGATACGCAGTATTTT

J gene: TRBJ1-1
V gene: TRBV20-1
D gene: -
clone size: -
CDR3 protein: CSPVSVEAFF
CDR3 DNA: TGCAGCCCCGTGTCGGTTGAAGCTTTCTTT

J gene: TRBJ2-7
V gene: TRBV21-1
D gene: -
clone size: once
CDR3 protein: CATWASPYEQYF
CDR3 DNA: TGTGCCACCTGGGCGTCCCCCTACGAGCAGTACTTC

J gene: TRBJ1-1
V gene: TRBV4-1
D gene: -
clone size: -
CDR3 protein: CASSPSDPRTEAFF
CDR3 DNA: TGCGCCAGCAGCCCCTCAGACCCGAGGACTGAAGCTTTCTTT

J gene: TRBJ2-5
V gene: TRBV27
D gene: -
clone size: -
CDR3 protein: CASREDRGETQYF
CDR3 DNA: TGTGCCAGCAGGGAGGACCGGGGAGAGACCCAGTACTTC

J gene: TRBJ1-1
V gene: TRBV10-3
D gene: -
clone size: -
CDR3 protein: CAISESTEMNTEAFF
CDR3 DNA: TGTGCCATCAGTGAATCGACAGAAATGAACACTGAAGCTTTCTTT